A single sample is the source of the 17 T cell receptor beta chains below, sequenced in a study of cytomegalovirus exposure and HLA in healthy donors. The PCR used 60 Vbeta and 13 Jbeta primers. The table came from immunoSEQ multiplex PCR; TCRdb's copy has only in-frame clones and leaves some out. The sample lists roughly 100,000 clones, 73% occurring once. Sequenced input: PBMCs. The receptor source for this set is a man aged 35 to 55 in good health and CMV-seronegative.

The V and J genes are TRBV7-2 and TRBJ2-2; 7 nucleotides agree with TRBD2. Per the germline V gene, CDR1 is SGHTA and CDR2 is FQGNSA. This CDR3 region has 14 residues. The J segment lost 5 bases and the V segment lost 7 bases, leaving 7 bases of the junction unmatched. The CDR3 protein is CASTRAGETGELFF. Here the CDR3 DNA reads TGTGCCAGCACCCGCGCGGGGGAAACCGGGGAGCTGTTTTTT.

This rearrangement joins TRBV5-1 to TRBJ2-5; TRBD2 might be the D (6 bases). The CDR3 contains 16 residues. Trimming cost V 4 bases and J 1 base, with 17 bases left between them. Germline CDR1 and CDR2: SGHRS and YFSETQ. CDR3 bases: TGCGCCAGCAGCCCTGGTGGGGCGGGGATCCAAGAGACCCAGTACTTC. It is translated as CASSPGGAGIQETQYF. The variable domain in full, completed from reference TRBV5-1 and TRBJ2-5, reads KAGVTQTPRYLIKTRGQQVTLSCSPISGHRSVSWYQQTPGQGLQFLFEYFSETQRNKGNFPGRFSGRQFSNSRSEMNVSTLELGDSALYLCASSPGGAGIQETQYFGPGTRLLVL.

The rearrangement links TRBV7-9 to TRBJ2-3; 8 positions agree with TRBD1. CDR3 length: 14 residues. The germline CDR1 and CDR2 sequences are SEHNR and FQNEAQ (reference sequence). The J segment lost 4 bases and the V segment lost 3 bases, leaving 3 bases of the junction unmatched. The CDR3 loop reads CASSFTGGADTQYF. CDR3 DNA: TGTGCCAGCAGCTTTACAGGGGGTGCAGATACGCAGTATTTT.

In the case of this clone: A junction end diverges from the germline sequence, so it may reflect a read error. The rearrangement links TRBV5-6 to TRBJ2-7; weak D call: TRBD1 (5 bases). Looked up from germline, CDR1 is SGHDT and CDR2 is YYEEEE. The CDR3 totals 13 residues. CDR3 coding DNA: TGTGCCAGCAGCTTCGACAGATTCTACGAGCGGTACTTC. Protein sequence: CASSFDRFYERYF.

Details on this clone: This sample includes further DNA sequences coding for the same CDR3. V usage is TRBV29-1 and J usage is TRBJ2-2, with D possibly being TRBD2 (5 bases). Trimming removed 7 bases at V and 2 bases at J, with 17 bases between. CDR3 length: 15 residues. Per the germline V gene, CDR1 is SQVTM and CDR2 is ANQGSEA. The CDR3 sequence is CSAQTGSDNTGELFF. For the CDR3, the DNA is TGCAGCGCTCAAACGGGGTCCGATAACACCGGGGAGCTGTTTTTT.

There are a few counts of this clone. The J gene is TRBJ2-7, the V gene TRBV5-6; 9 nucleotides agree with TRBD1. The CDR3 contains 16 residues. From germline, CDR1 is SGHDT and CDR2 YYEEEE. V was pared by 0 bases and J by 3 bases, with 7 bases of the junction left unmatched. CDR3 DNA sequence: TGTGCCAGCAGCTTGGCTGGGGGACAGGGAATCTACGAGCAGTACTTC. As protein: CASSLAGGQGIYEQYF.

The V call is TRBV27, the J call TRBJ2-7; TRBD2 matches at 7 bases. The trim removed 0 bases at V and 7 bases at J, leaving 9 bases unmatched. CDR3 length: 15 residues. Germline V lookup: CDR1 MNHEY, CDR2 SMNVEV (reference sequence). CDR3 DNA: TGTGCCAGCAGTTTATCCGGCCGGGAGGTTGGTGAGCAGTACTTC. It codes for CASSLSGREVGEQYF.

The rearrangement links TRBV7-6 to TRBJ2-2, with no clear D. Trimming took 1 base from V and 2 from J, leaving 8 bases between them. This CDR3 is built from 15 residues. CDR1 and CDR2 from the germline V gene are SGHVS and FNYEAQ. CDR3 in amino acids: CASSLVARNTGELFF. The CDR3 DNA is TGTGCCAGCAGCTTAGTAGCCAGAAACACCGGGGAGCTGTTTTTT.

The chain combines TRBV2 with TRBJ1-5; 7 bases agree with TRBD1. Trimming removed 6 bases from V and 1 base from J; junction bases left unmatched: 3. The germline V gene has CDR1 SNHLY and CDR2 FYNNEI. The CDR3 is 14 amino acids. The CDR3 is CASRRGQSNQPQHF. The CDR3 DNA reads as TGTGCCAGCAGAAGGGGACAGAGCAATCAGCCCCAGCATTTT.

The chain links TRBV5-4 to TRBJ2-7, with 9 bases lining up with TRBD2. Germline V CDR1 and CDR2: SGHNT, YYREEE (reference sequence). V lost 4 bases to trimming and J lost 2 bases; unmatched junction nucleotides: 7. CDR3 length: 15 residues. The CDR3: CASSLRLAATYEQYF. DNA for the CDR3: TGTGCCAGCAGCCTTCGACTAGCGGCTACCTACGAGCAGTACTTC.

This clone was recorded once. The chain has TRBV6-1 and TRBJ1-5; D not resolved. Germline-derived CDR1 and CDR2 are MNHNS and SASEGT. The CDR3 sequence is 12 residues long. V shed 4 bases and J shed 2 bases, with 3 bases lying between them. The CDR3 loop is CASSAGNQPQHF. The CDR3 DNA sequence: TGTGCCAGCAGTGCAGGCAATCAGCCCCAGCATTTT.

The chain combines TRBV27 with TRBJ2-7, with D possibly being TRBD1 (7 bases). Germline V gene lookup returns CDR1 MNHEY and CDR2 SMNVEV (reference sequence). The V end was cut by 3 bases, the J end by 3 bases, with 9 bases between. This CDR3 region has 13 residues. CDR3 in amino acids: CASSFRGDYEQYF. CDR3 nucleotides: TGTGCCAGCAGTTTCAGGGGGGACTACGAGCAGTACTTC.

The J gene is TRBJ2-7, the V gene TRBV27; TRBD1 matches at 8 bases. Germline loops: CDR1 MNHEY, CDR2 SMNVEV (reference sequence). The CDR3 length is 16 residues. The V gene end was trimmed by 5 bases and the J gene end by 3 bases; junction bases not matched to a gene: 12. CDR3 DNA: TGTGCCAGCAGTCTACGCGTGACAGGGGTGATCTACGAGCAGTACTTC. It specifies CASSLRVTGVIYEQYF.

The genes are TRBV2 and TRBJ1-2, with D possibly TRBD1 on 5 matching bases. This CDR3 is 12 amino acids long. The V end was cut by 8 bases, the J end by 8 bases, with 15 bases between. Germline CDR1 is SNHLY and CDR2 is FYNNEI. CDR3 protein: CASEGGVKGYTF. CDR3 DNA sequence: TGTGCCAGCGAGGGAGGGGTAAAGGGCTACACCTTC.

V and J are TRBV5-4 and TRBJ1-5; D perhaps matches TRBD1 (5 bases). Per germline, CDR1 SGHNT and CDR2 YYREEE (reference sequence). The V and J ends lost 4 bases and 6 bases respectively, with 17 bases between them. The CDR3 is 15 amino acids. CDR3 region: CASSIGTGDSQPQHF. In DNA form, the CDR3 reads TGTGCCAGCAGCATCGGGACGGGGGATAGTCAGCCCCAGCATTTT.

The rearrangement joins TRBV28 to TRBJ2-3; the D gene is possibly TRBD2 (6 bases). V lost 5 bases and J 1 base, leaving 13 bases between the germline ends. From germline, CDR1 is MDHEN and CDR2 SYDVKM. The CDR3 extends over 15 amino acids. The CDR3 protein is CASSPGWGGTDTQYF. The CDR3 region has the DNA TGTGCCAGCAGTCCGGGATGGGGGGGCACAGATACGCAGTATTTT.

V is TRBV7-9 and J is TRBJ1-3; perhaps TRBD1 as D (6 bases). Germline V lookup: CDR1 SEHNR, CDR2 FQNEAQ (reference sequence). CDR3 size: 15 residues. V dropped 3 bases and J dropped 3 bases, with 12 bases sitting between them. DNA of the CDR3: TGTGCCAGCAGCTTCGAACAGGGTGGTGGAAACACCATATATTTT. Translating gives CASSFEQGGGNTIYF.